This T cell receptor beta chain was sequenced in a study of blood T cell repertoires in COVID-19. Overall study context: The United States, Italy and Spain supplied acute and convalescent COVID-19 samples. T cells, B-cell-depleted T cells, or PBMCs provided the cDNA or gDNA that served as material.

This clone turned up a few times. Per the original data handling: Using reference gene primer amplification, nucleated cell counts were estimated. TCRdb's table, derived via immunoSEQ multiplex PCR, lists solely in-frame clones and lacks some. The D gene and trimming were derived from the DNA, and the V and J assignments and clone size from that table. The sample records 85,000 to 120,000 clones, around four fifths being singletons. Trimming took 3 bases from V and 4 from J; bases not matched to a gene: 11. Germline V gives CDR1 LNHNV, CDR2 YYDKDF (reference sequence). CDR3 length: 17 amino acids. The specimen sequenced was peripheral blood. The sequence derives from a middle-aged man with active or convalescent COVID-19. V gene TRBV15 combines with J gene TRBJ1-3; 8 bases agree with TRBD1. In DNA, the CDR3 is TGTGCCACCAGCAGGTTGGGGCAGGGGGCGAGAGGAAACACCATATATTTT. Translating gives CATSRLGQGARGNTIYF.